This T cell receptor (beta chain) was sequenced for a study of CD8+CD57+ T cells in acquired aplastic anemia. Individuals selected for sequencing had exhibited CD8+CD57+ cell expansion on flow cytometry. It was genomic DNA that served as the template for profiling TCR beta VDJ and CDR3. TCRdb ran MiXCR on the reads and lists one entry per CDR3 protein. The top ten clones hold approximately 2.6% of a sample with 120,000 or so distinct CDR3 sequences, about 40% of them seen once. The length of the CDR3 is 13 residues. V shed 1 base and J shed 5 bases, with 8 bases lying between them. Germline V CDR1 and CDR2: SGHVS, FQNEAQ.

The V gene is TRBV7-8, the J gene TRBJ1-1; no clear D. The sequence was obtained from a human donor with aplastic anemia. The source material was sorted CD4+, CD8+, or CD8+CD57+ T cells (not recorded which) from PBMCs. Here the CDR3 DNA reads TGTGCCAGCAGCTTAGAGGCGAGGACTGAAGCTTTCTTT. This codes for CASSLEARTEAFF.